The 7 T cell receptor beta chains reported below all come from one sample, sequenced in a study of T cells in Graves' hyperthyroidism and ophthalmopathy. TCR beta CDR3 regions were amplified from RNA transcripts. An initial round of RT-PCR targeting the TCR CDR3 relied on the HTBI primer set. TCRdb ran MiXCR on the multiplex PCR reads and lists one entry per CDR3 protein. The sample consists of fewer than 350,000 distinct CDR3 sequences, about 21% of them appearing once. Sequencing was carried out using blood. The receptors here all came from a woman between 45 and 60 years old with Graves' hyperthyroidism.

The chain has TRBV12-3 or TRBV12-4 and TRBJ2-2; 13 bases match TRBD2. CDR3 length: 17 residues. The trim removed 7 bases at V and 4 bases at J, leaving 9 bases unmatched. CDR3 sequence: CASTLTSGGAFTGELFF. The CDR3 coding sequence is TGTGCCAGCACCCTTACTAGCGGGGGGGCCTTCACCGGGGAGCTGTTTTTT.

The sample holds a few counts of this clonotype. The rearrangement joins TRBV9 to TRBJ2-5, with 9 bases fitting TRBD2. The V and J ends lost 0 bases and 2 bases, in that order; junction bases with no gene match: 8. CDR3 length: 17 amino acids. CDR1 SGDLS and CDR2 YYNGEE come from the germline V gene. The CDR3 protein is CASSVGGRARGQETQYF. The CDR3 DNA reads TGTGCCAGCAGCGTAGGCGGGAGGGCTCGAGGGCAAGAGACCCAGTACTTC.

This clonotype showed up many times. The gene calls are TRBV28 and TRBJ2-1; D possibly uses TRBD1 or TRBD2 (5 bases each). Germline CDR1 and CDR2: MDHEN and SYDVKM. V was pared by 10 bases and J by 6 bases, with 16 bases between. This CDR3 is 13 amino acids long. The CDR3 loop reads CATRTRGINEQFF. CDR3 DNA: TGTGCCACCCGGACCCGGGGCATCAATGAGCAGTTCTTC.

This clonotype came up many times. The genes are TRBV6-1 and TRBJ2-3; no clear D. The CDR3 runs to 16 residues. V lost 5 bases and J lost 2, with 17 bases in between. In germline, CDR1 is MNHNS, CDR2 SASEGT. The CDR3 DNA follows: TGTGCCAGCAGTCCCCCTCGGGTTTTGGACACAGATACGCAGTATTTT. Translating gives CASSPPRVLDTDTQYF.

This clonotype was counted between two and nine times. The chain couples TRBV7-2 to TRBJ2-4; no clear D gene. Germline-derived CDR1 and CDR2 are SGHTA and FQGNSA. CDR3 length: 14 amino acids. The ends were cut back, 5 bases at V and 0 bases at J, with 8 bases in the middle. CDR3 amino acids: CASSGALAKNIQYF. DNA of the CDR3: TGTGCCAGCAGCGGCGCGTTAGCCAAAAACATTCAGTACTTC.

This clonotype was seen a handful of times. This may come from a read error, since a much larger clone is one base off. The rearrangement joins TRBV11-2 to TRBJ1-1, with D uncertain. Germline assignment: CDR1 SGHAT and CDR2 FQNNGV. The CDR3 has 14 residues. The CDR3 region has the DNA TGTGTCAGCAGCTTTGGGCTGGGGAACACTGAAGCTTTCTTT. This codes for CVSSFGLGNTEAFF.

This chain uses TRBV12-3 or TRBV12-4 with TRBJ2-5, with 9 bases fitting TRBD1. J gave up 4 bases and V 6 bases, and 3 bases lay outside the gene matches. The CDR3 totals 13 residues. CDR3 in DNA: TGTGCCAGCAGGTTACAGGGGGCAGAGACCCAGTACTTC. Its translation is CASRLQGAETQYF.